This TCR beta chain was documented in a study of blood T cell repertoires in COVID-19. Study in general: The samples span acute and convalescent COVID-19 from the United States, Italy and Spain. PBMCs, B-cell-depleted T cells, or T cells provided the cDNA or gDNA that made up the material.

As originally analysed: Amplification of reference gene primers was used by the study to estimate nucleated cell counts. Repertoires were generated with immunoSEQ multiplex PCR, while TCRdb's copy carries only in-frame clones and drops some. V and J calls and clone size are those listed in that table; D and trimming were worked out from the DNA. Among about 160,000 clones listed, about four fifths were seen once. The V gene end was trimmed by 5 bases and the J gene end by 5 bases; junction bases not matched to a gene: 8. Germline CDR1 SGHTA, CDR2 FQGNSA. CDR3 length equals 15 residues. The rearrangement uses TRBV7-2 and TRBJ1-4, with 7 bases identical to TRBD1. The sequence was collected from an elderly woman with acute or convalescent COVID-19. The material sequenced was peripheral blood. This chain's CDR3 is CASSPRTGGNEKLFF. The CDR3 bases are TGTGCCAGCAGCCCCCGGACAGGAGGGAATGAAAAACTGTTTTTT.